This paragraph covers one T cell receptor beta chain sequence. There is no known antigen for this receptor. No quality values exist for individual bases; no much larger clone is one base distant. This entry is derived from a study of blood T cell repertoires in COVID-19 (dated by TCRdb to 2018 to 2021). For the wider study: Collaborator samples came from the United States, Italy and Spain and covered acute and convalescent phases of COVID-19. The prospective study material was composed of cDNA or gDNA derived from T cells, B-cell-depleted T cells, or PBMCs. Deeply sampled blood TCRbeta repertoires from subjects exposed to, actively infected with, or recovered from COVID-19 were included in the dataset. The repertoires were made available in a free public database intended to serve as a resource for research on the immune response to SARS-CoV-2. Samples were obtained from the ongoing ImmuneRACE study (first 160 participants) and from 1,000 to 1,500 subjects provided by 6 global collaborators. Nearly every sample came with metadata listing a de-identified subject ID, COVID-19 status, age in years and sex. HLA class I and class II types, where available, came from metadata supplied by the sample provider rather than from assay-based typing.

V is reduced by 1 base and J by 5 bases, leaving a spacing of 12 bases between them. CDR1 and CDR2 are read off the germline V gene as SGDLS and YYNGEE. The CDR3 sequence holds 14 residues, the cysteine and phenylalanine included. Of the read, only the CDR3 DNA is kept; its 42 bases are in frame from base 1. Study-level results and caveats: The quantity of clinical and demographic metadata differed by source and by participant and was supplied without curation.

Each collaborating institution followed its own protocols to collect whole blood in K2EDTA tubes. For TCRbeta analysis, collaborator samples were shipped as frozen whole blood, as isolated PBMCs, or as DNA extracted from either sample type. TCRbeta CDR3 regions were amplified from genomic DNA by means of the immunoSEQ Assay, a bias-controlled multiplex PCR. From the authors' description of their analysis: Nucleated cell counts per sample were estimated from amplification of reference gene primers within the assay. Sequence reads were collapsed and filtered to measure the absolute abundance of every unique TCRbeta CDR3 rearrangement. Productive Simpson clonality was computed per sample as the square root of Simpson's diversity index over productive rearrangements. Drawn from immuneACCESS, this table holds only the in-frame rearrangements with V and J called that TCRdb kept. Clones are partly lost; checked studies trace under half to an unresolved V gene and leave the rest unexplained. V and J calls and clone size follow that table, whereas D and trimming were derived from the DNA. Across this sample there are some 72,000 clones, with around nine tenths seen only once. The ten biggest clones cover approximately 4.4% of the sample.

The TCR comes from a man aged 45-65 years with active COVID-19. What was sequenced was peripheral blood. The chain is made from TRBV9 and TRBJ2-5; a tentative D call is TRBD2 (6 bases match). The sequence in DNA is TGTGCCAGCAGCGTATCTAGCGTTGATGAGACCCAGTACTTC. Its protein is CASSVSSVDETQYF.